The clone carrying this T cell receptor beta chain showed up just a few times. The antigen remains undetermined. Extracted RNA was reverse transcribed, and the resulting cDNA served as sequencing template. Repertoires were generated with immunoSEQ multiplex PCR, while TCRdb's copy carries only in-frame clones and drops some. The table shows 250,000 to 350,000 clones, with about 60% occurring only once. This entry belongs to a study of CD8+ T cells in alopecia areata. Background on the study: A 6-month off-drug phase came after tofacitinib, which had lasted 6 to 18 months.

Treatment: oral pan-JAK inhibitor, 5-10 mg twice daily. The study's findings and limits: TCR sharing was clearer in mice than between patients, perhaps partly owing to patient HLA diversity.

The CDR3 totals 13 residues. CDR1 and CDR2 (germline): SQVTM, ANQGSEA. V was cut by 7 bases and J by 0 bases, with 9 bases left in between. The sequences come from CD4+ T cells sorted from blood, collected around week 54, from a patient treated with tofacitinib. V and J are TRBV29-1 and TRBJ1-4; no reliable D call. The sequence came from a human donor with alopecia areata. CDR3 region: CSGGGATNEKLFF. In DNA, the CDR3 is TGCAGCGGTGGCGGTGCAACTAATGAAAAACTGTTTTTT.